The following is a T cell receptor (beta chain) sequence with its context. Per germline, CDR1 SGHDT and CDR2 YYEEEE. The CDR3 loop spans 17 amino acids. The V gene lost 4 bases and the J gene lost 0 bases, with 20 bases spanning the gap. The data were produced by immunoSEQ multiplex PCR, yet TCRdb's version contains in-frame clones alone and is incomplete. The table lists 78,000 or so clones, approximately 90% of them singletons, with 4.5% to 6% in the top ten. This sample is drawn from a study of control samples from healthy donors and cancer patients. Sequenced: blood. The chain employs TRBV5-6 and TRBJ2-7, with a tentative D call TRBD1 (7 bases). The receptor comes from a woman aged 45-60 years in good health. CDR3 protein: CASSKRGRGKSSYEQYF. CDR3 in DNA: TGTGCCAGCAGCAAAAGGGGGCGGGGAAAGAGCTCCTACGAGCAGTACTTC.